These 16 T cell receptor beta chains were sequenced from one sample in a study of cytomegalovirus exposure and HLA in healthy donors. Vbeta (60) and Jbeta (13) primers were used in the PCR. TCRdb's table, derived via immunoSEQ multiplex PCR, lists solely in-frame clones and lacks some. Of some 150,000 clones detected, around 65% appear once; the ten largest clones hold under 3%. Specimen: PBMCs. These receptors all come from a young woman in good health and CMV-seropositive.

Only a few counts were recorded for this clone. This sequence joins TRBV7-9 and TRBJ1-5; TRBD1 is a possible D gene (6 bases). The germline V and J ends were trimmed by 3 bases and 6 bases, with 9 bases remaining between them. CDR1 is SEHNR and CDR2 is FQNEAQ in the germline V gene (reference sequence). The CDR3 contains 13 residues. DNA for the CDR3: TGTGCCAGCAGCTTCGAGGGGGTTCAGCCCCAGCATTTT. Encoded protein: CASSFEGVQPQHF.

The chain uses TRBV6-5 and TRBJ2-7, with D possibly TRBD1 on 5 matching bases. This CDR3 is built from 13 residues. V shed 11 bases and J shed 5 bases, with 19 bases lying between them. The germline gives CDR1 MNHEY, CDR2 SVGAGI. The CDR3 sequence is CAGNLRQGHEQYF. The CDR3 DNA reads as TGTGCCGGCAATCTCCGGCAGGGCCACGAGCAGTACTTC.

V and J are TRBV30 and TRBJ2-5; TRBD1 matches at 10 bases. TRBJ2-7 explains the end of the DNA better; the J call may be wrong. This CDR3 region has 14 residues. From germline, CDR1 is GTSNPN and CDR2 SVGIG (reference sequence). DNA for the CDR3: TGTGCCTGGAGTGTAGGGACAGGGGCCTACGAGCAGTACTTC. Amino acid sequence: CAWSVGTGAYEQYF.

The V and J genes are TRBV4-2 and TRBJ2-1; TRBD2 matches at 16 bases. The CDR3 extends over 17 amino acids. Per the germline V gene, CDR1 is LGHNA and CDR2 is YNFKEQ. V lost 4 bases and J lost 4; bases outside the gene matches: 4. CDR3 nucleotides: TGTGCCAGCAGCCCGGGGACTAGCGGGAGGGAGTACAATGAGCAGTTCTTC. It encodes CASSPGTSGREYNEQFF.

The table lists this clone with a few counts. CDR3 sequence reads: CSASGTQYF. The DNA of the CDR3 is TGCAGTGCTAGCGGGACCCAGTACTTC. The chain combines TRBV20-1 with TRBJ2-5; D remains unclear. Germline V gene data show CDR1 as DFQATT and CDR2 as SNEGSKA (reference sequence). The CDR3 loop spans 9 amino acids. Deletions cut 3 bases from V and 7 bases from J, with 3 bases between.

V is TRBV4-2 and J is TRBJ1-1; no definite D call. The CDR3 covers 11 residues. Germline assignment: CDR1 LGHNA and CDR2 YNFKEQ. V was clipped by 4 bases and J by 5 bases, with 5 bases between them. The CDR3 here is CASSRGTEAFF. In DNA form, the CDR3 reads TGTGCCAGCAGCCGCGGGACTGAAGCTTTCTTT.

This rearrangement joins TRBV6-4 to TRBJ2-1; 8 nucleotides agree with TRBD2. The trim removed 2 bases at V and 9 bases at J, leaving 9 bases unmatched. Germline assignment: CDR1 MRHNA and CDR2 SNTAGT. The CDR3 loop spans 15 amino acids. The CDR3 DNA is TGTGCCAGCAGTGACAACGGGGGGGCCAGTCGTGAGCAGTTCTTC. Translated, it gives CASSDNGGASREQFF.

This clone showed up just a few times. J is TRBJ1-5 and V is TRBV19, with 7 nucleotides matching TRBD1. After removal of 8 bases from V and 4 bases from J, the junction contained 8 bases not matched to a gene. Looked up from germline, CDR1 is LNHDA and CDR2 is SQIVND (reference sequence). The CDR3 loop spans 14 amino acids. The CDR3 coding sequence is TGTGCCAGTCACAGGGACAGTCGAAATCAGCCCCAGCATTTT. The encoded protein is CASHRDSRNQPQHF.

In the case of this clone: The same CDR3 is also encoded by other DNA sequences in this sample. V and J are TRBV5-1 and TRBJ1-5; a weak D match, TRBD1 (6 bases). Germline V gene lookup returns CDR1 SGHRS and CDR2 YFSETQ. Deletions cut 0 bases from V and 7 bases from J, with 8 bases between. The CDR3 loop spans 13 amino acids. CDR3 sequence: CASSLAGDQPQHF. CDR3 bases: TGCGCCAGCAGCTTGGCAGGGGACCAGCCCCAGCATTTT.

CDR3 bases: TGTGCCAGCAGTGAACGTTTGCCAGGGAATAATTCACCCCTCCACTTT. This encodes CASSERLPGNNSPLHF. The chain joins TRBV6-1 to TRBJ1-6; D perhaps matches TRBD1 (5 bases). The CDR3 is 16 amino acids. The V end was cut by 2 bases, the J end by 5 bases, with 13 bases between. Per the germline V gene, CDR1 is MNHNS and CDR2 is SASEGT.

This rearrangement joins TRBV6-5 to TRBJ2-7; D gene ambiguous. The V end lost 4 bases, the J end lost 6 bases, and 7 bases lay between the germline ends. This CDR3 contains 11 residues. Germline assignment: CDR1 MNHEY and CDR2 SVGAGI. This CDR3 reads CASSSSAEQYF. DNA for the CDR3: TGTGCCAGCAGTTCCTCAGCCGAGCAGTACTTC.

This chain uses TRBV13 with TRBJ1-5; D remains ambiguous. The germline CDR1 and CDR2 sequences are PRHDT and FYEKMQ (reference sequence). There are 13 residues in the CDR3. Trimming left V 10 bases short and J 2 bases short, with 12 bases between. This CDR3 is CAIRIVGNQPQHF. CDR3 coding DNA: TGTGCCATTCGAATAGTCGGCAATCAGCCCCAGCATTTT.

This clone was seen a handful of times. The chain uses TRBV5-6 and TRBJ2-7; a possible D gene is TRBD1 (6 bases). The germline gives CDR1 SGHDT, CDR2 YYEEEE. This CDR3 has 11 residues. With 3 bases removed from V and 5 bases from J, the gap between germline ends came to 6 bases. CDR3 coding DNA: TGTGCCAGCAGCTACAGGGACGAGCAGTACTTC. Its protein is CASSYRDEQYF.

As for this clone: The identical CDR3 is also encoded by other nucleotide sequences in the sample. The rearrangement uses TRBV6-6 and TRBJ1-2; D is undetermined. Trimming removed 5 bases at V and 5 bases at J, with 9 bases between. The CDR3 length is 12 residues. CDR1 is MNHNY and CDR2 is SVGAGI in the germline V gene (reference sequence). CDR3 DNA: TGTGCCAGCAGTCCAGACTCATATGGCTACACCTTC. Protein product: CASSPDSYGYTF.

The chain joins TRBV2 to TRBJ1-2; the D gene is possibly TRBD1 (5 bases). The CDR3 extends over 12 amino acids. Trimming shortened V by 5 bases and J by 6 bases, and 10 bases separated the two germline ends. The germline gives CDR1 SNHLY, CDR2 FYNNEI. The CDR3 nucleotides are TGTGCCAGCAGTCCGCAGGGCGATGGCTACACCTTC. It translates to CASSPQGDGYTF. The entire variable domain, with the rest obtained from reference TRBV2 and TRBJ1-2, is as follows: EPEVTQTPSHQVTQMGQEVILRCVPISNHLYFYWYRQILGQKVEFLVSFYNNEISEKSEIFDDQFSVERPDGSNFTLKIRSTKLEDSAMYFCASSPQGDGYTFGSGTRLTVV.

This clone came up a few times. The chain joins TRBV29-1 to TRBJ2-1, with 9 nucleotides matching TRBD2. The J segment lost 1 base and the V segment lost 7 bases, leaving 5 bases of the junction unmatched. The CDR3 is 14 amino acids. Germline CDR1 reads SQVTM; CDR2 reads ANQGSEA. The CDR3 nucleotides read TGCAGCGCGTATAGCGGGAGTTCCTACAATGAGCAGTTCTTC. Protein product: CSAYSGSSYNEQFF.